The 10 T cell receptor beta chains in this list originate from one sample, sequenced in a study of a mutant IDH1 vaccine in newly diagnosed glioma. The method was immunoSEQ multiplex PCR; TCRdb's version includes in-frame clones alone and lacks a portion of them. This sample has tens of thousands of clones, with approximately 79% found just once. Time point specified: week 5, during vaccination. Each vaccine dose was 300 ug of mutant IDH1 20-mer peptide, with topical imiquimod. Their target antigens are unknown. The source was PBMCs, collected from a glioma patient whose treatment included an IDH1 peptide vaccine. These receptors came from a woman between 18 and 29 years old with glioma. Some clones in this sample may be carry-over from other donors' samples.

The V and J genes are TRBV10-3 and TRBJ2-5, with 9 bases fitting TRBD2. CDR1 is ENHRY and CDR2 is SYGVKD in the germline V gene. This CDR3 spans 15 amino acids. The junction had 8 bases not matched to a gene; V was cut back by 4 bases and J by 5 bases. The CDR3 is CAISVKSGGKETQYF. In DNA form, the CDR3 reads TGTGCCATCAGTGTAAAGAGCGGGGGGAAGGAGACCCAGTACTTC.

The J gene is TRBJ2-5, the V gene TRBV5-6; 8 bases are a match to TRBD2. The J call is doubtful: the DNA matches TRBJ2-7 better. CDR3 length: 14 amino acids. Germline CDR1 reads SGHDT; CDR2 reads YYEEEE. CDR3 DNA: TGTGCCAGCAGCTTAACGGGAGGGCCAGACGAGCAGTACTTC. This codes for CASSLTGGPDEQYF.

The gene calls are TRBV10-2 and TRBJ1-1, with D possibly being TRBD1 (5 bases). The ends were cut back, 5 bases at V and 3 bases at J, with 7 bases in the middle. This CDR3 has 12 residues. Germline loops: CDR1 WSHSY, CDR2 SAAADI. CDR3 coding DNA: TGCGCCAGCAGTTGGGGGGACACTGAAGCTTTCTTT. Translation: CASSWGDTEAFF.

The genes are TRBV30 and TRBJ1-3; D remains ambiguous. Trimming pared 4 bases from V and 9 bases from J, leaving 22 bases between. The CDR3 extends over 15 amino acids. Per the germline V gene, CDR1 is GTSNPN and CDR2 is SVGIG (reference sequence). The CDR3 region has the DNA TGTGCCTGGAATAGATTCTGGACCGTCGGGAGCACCATATATTTT. Protein: CAWNRFWTVGSTIYF.

The table lists this clone with a count of one. This chain links TRBV14 with TRBJ2-1; perhaps TRBD2 as D (6 bases). This CDR3 spans 15 amino acids. Trimming removed 3 bases at V and 2 bases at J, with 11 bases between. In germline, CDR1 is SGHDN, CDR2 FVKESK. For the CDR3, the DNA is TGTGCCAGCAGCCAGGGAGCGGGCCCCTACAATGAGCAGTTCTTC. Translated: CASSQGAGPYNEQFF. Full variable domain (missing parts from reference TRBV14 and TRBJ2-1): EAGVTQFPSHSVIEKGQTVTLRCDPISGHDNLYWYRRVMGKEIKFLLHFVKESKQDESGMPNNRFLAERTGGTYSTLKVQPAELEDSGVYFCASSQGAGPYNEQFFGPGTRLTVL.

The V gene is TRBV19, the J gene TRBJ1-3; D remains ambiguous. CDR1 LNHDA and CDR2 SQIVND come from the germline V gene (reference sequence). With 10 bases removed from V and 0 bases from J, the gap between germline ends came to 19 bases. This CDR3 is built from 16 residues. CDR3 loop: CATRLGSRGSGNTIYF. Here the CDR3 DNA reads TGTGCCACCAGATTAGGGTCCCGTGGCTCTGGAAACACCATATATTTT.

This chain joins TRBV5-4 and TRBJ2-3, with D tentatively TRBD2 (5 bases). The length of the CDR3 is 13 residues. V was cut by 6 bases and J by 6 bases, with 14 bases left in between. Germline V gene data show CDR1 as SGHNT and CDR2 as YYREEE (reference sequence). The CDR3 region has the DNA TGTGCCAGCACCAAAGAGACTACTGATACGCAGTATTTT. Residues: CASTKETTDTQYF.

This chain joins TRBV27 and TRBJ1-6; D remains unclear. V lost 2 bases to trimming and J lost 7 bases, with 9 bases between them. The CDR3 consists of 14 residues. Germline V CDR1 and CDR2: MNHEY, SMNVEV (reference sequence). The CDR3 DNA sequence: TGTGCCAGCAGTTTAGTGAGGGAAAATTCACCCCTCCACTTT. This codes for CASSLVRENSPLHF.

The CDR3 DNA is TGCGCCAGCAGCCAAGAAGGGGGAGACTCCTACGAGCAGTACTTC. The encoded protein is CASSQEGGDSYEQYF. The chain is built from TRBV4-1 and TRBJ2-7, with D maybe TRBD1 (6 bases). The CDR3 runs 15 residues. The V gene's germline CDR1 is MGHRA and CDR2 YSYEKL. Trimming took 0 bases from V and 0 from J, leaving 9 bases between them.

This chain links TRBV20-1 with TRBJ2-1; D perhaps matches TRBD2 (5 bases). Trimming shortened V by 3 bases and J by 10 bases, and 10 bases separated the two germline ends. The CDR3 consists of 11 residues. Looked up from germline, CDR1 is DFQATT and CDR2 is SNEGSKA (reference sequence). The CDR3 DNA reads TGCAGTGCTAGTGGGGAGAGGGAGCAGTTCTTC. Its translation: CSASGEREQFF.